This T cell receptor (beta chain) stems from a study of molecular identifiers for immune sequencing clone quantification. Trimming cost V 0 bases and J 8 bases, with 4 bases left between them. From germline, CDR1 is MNHEY and CDR2 SVGEGT. The CDR3 loop spans 11 amino acids. This clonotype was found a few times. TCRdb recomputed calls from the PCR reads with MiXCR, one row per CDR3 protein. This sample yields hundreds of thousands of distinct CDR3 sequences, of which less than 20% are seen a single time; 0.85% to 0.9% belongs to the top ten. The receptor was derived from a human donor in good health. Some libraries in this study had Jurkat cell RNA spiked in. Sequenced input: naive CD8+ T cells from blood, with Jurkat cell RNA spiked in. Documented subset: FACS-sorted CD8+CD4-CCR7+CD45RA+ naive T cells. V and J are TRBV6-2 or TRBV6-3 and TRBJ1-1; D ambiguous. The DNA of the CDR3 is TGTGCCAGCAGTTACTCTCGGGAAGCTTTCTTT. Its protein is CASSYSREAFF.